These 27 T cell receptor beta chains originate from one sample sequenced in a study of blood T cell repertoires in COVID-19. This table comes from immunoSEQ multiplex PCR, and its TCRdb copy is limited to in-frame clones, with some not included. In the table there are 65,000 or so clones, roughly 77% of which are singletons. Sequences were obtained from peripheral blood. Receptor source: a man older than 75 with acute or convalescent COVID-19.

The V and J genes are TRBV6-2 or TRBV6-3 and TRBJ1-4; D remains ambiguous. V was trimmed by 6 bases and J by 10 bases, leaving 18 bases between them. The CDR3 contains 14 residues. Germline V gives CDR1 MNHEY, CDR2 SVGEGT. The CDR3 nucleotides are TGTGCCAGCAGACCTATAGAGGTACTCGGAAAACTGTTTTTT. Encoded protein: CASRPIEVLGKLFF.

The chain couples TRBV5-6 to TRBJ1-1; unclear D gene. Germline assignment: CDR1 SGHDT and CDR2 YYEEEE. This CDR3 is built from 13 residues. V gave up 4 bases and J gave up 10 bases, with 17 bases separating them. This CDR3 is CASSPLPAGGAFF. The CDR3 DNA follows: TGTGCCAGCAGCCCTCTTCCCGCGGGAGGAGCTTTCTTT. The full variable domain, completed using reference TRBV5-6 and TRBJ1-1, is DAGVTQSPTHLIKTRGQQVTLRCSPKSGHDTVSWYQQALGQGPQFIFQYYEEEERQRGNFPDRFSGHQFPNYSSELNVNALLLGDSALYLCASSPLPAGGAFFGQGTRLTVV.

The chain couples TRBV6-2 or TRBV6-3 to TRBJ2-6; 11 bases fit TRBD1. From germline, CDR1 is MNHEY and CDR2 SVGEGT. This CDR3 comprises 17 residues. Unmatched junction bases numbered 6, after V lost 6 bases and J lost 2 bases. The CDR3 here is CASSPTGQGAGANVLTF. The CDR3 region has the DNA TGTGCCAGCAGCCCTACGGGACAGGGGGCTGGGGCCAACGTCCTGACTTTC.

V is TRBV6-5 and J is TRBJ1-1, with D maybe TRBD1 (6 bases). The CDR3 consists of 13 residues. Germline V gene lookup returns CDR1 MNHEY and CDR2 SVGAGI. Deletions cut 8 bases from V and 1 base from J, with 11 bases between. The CDR3 sequence is CASGTNWNTEAFF. The CDR3, as DNA: TGTGCCAGCGGGACAAACTGGAACACTGAAGCTTTCTTT.

The V gene is TRBV11-2, the J gene TRBJ1-3, with D possibly being TRBD1 (5 bases). Trimming cost V 4 bases and J 0 bases, with 10 bases left between them. Germline CDR1 SGHAT, CDR2 FQNNGV. This CDR3 has 15 amino acids. CDR3 bases: TGTGCCAGCAGCTCGGGGGTGAGCTCTGGAAACACCATATATTTT. Protein product: CASSSGVSSGNTIYF.

J is TRBJ2-7 and V is TRBV5-6; 10 bases match TRBD1. With V trimmed by 4 bases and J by 3 bases, 19 bases remained unmatched. Germline CDR1 SGHDT, CDR2 YYEEEE. The CDR3 extends over 19 amino acids. The CDR3 spells CASSRPGQGESGAYYEQYF. The CDR3 nucleotides are TGTGCCAGCAGCCGACCCGGACAGGGGGAGAGCGGAGCGTACTACGAGCAGTACTTC. The full variable domain, its missing parts supplied by reference TRBV5-6 and TRBJ2-7, is DAGVTQSPTHLIKTRGQQVTLRCSPKSGHDTVSWYQQALGQGPQFIFQYYEEEERQRGNFPDRFSGHQFPNYSSELNVNALLLGDSALYLCASSRPGQGESGAYYEQYFGPGTRLTVT.

This chain connects TRBV6-6 to TRBJ1-2; 9 positions agree with TRBD1. V lost 2 bases and J lost 8; bases outside the gene matches: 9. This CDR3 has 15 amino acids. Germline CDR1 and CDR2: MNHNY and SVGAGI (reference sequence). The CDR3 DNA follows: TGTGCCAGCAGTTACCCGGTGGGACAGGGAAGGGGCTACACCTTC. This encodes CASSYPVGQGRGYTF.

The genes are TRBV14 and TRBJ2-7, with a possible D match to TRBD2 (6 bases). The CDR3 is 13 amino acids. Germline lookup yields CDR1 SGHDN and CDR2 FVKESK. Trimming took off 4 bases at V and 3 bases at J, with 10 bases between the two ends. CDR3 in DNA: TGTGCCAGCAGCCCTTGGGAGGACTACGAGCAGTACTTC. Translating it yields CASSPWEDYEQYF.

This rearrangement joins TRBV5-8 to TRBJ1-2; D gene uncertain. The CDR3 spans 14 residues. The V gene lost 4 bases and the J gene lost 5 bases, with 15 bases spanning the gap. The V gene's germline CDR1 is SGHTS and CDR2 YDEGEE. CDR3 sequence reads: CASSLGGDFYGYTF. The CDR3 DNA reads TGTGCCAGCAGCCTGGGCGGAGACTTTTATGGCTACACCTTC. Using reference TRBV5-8 and TRBJ1-2 for the parts outside the CDR3, the full variable domain is EAGVTQSPTHLIKTRGQQATLRCSPISGHTSVYWYQQALGLGLQFLLWYDEGEERNRGNFPPRFSGRQFPNYSSELNVNALELEDSALYLCASSLGGDFYGYTFGSGTRLTVV.

This clone was counted once. The rearrangement joins TRBV6-1 to TRBJ1-5; TRBD1 matches 10 bases. Germline assignment: CDR1 MNHNS and CDR2 SASEGT. V lost 5 bases and J lost 4; bases outside the gene matches: 5. CDR3 length: 15 amino acids. CDR3 loop: CASSRPGQGNQPQHF. CDR3 nucleotide sequence: TGTGCCAGCAGTCGCCCGGGACAGGGGAATCAGCCCCAGCATTTT.

The V and J genes are TRBV18 and TRBJ2-2, with 14 bases lining up with TRBD2. CDR3 length: 18 residues. V was clipped by 4 bases and J by 0 bases; unmatched bases: 4. Looked up from germline, CDR1 is KGHSH and CDR2 is LQKENI. The CDR3 sequence: CASSRGLAGGPNTGELFF. The DNA for the CDR3 is TGTGCCAGCTCACGAGGACTAGCGGGGGGCCCGAACACCGGGGAGCTGTTTTTT.

The chain employs TRBV6-5 and TRBJ2-1; 8 bases fit TRBD1. Germline CDR1 MNHEY, CDR2 SVGAGI. The CDR3 loop spans 15 amino acids. Trimming removed 5 bases from V and 6 bases from J; junction bases left unmatched: 9. The CDR3 region is CASSQDRVAGNEQFF. The CDR3 DNA is TGTGCCAGCAGTCAGGACAGGGTCGCTGGCAATGAGCAGTTCTTC.

The chain recombines TRBV28 with TRBJ1-2, with 8 bases aligning to TRBD1. This CDR3 is 18 amino acids long. The junction had 14 bases not matched to a gene; V was cut back by 4 bases and J by 1 base. The V gene's germline CDR1 is MDHEN and CDR2 SYDVKM. CDR3 sequence: CASSSPGQGRPHNYGYTF. The CDR3 DNA sequence: TGTGCCAGCAGTTCCCCTGGACAGGGAAGACCTCATAACTATGGCTACACCTTC.

The V and J genes are TRBV5-4 and TRBJ1-6, with 9 bases lining up with TRBD1. This CDR3 spans 16 amino acids. V trimming: 3 bases; J trimming: 7 bases; junction bases outside the gene matches: 8. Germline V gives CDR1 SGHNT, CDR2 YYREEE (reference sequence). CDR3 amino acids: CASSSGGTGQNSPLHF. The CDR3 DNA reads as TGTGCCAGCAGCTCGGGAGGGACAGGGCAGAATTCACCCCTCCACTTT.

The chain couples TRBV15 to TRBJ2-7; 7 bases fit TRBD1. Germline CDR1 and CDR2: LNHNV and YYDKDF (reference sequence). This CDR3 region has 16 residues. The V and J ends lost 4 bases and 2 bases, in that order; junction bases with no gene match: 11. CDR3 coding DNA: TGTGCCACCAGCACCGACCGGACAGGTAGAACCTACGAGCAGTACTTC. Translating gives CATSTDRTGRTYEQYF.

V is TRBV6-1 and J is TRBJ1-2; unclear D gene. The CDR3 is 12 residues long. V was clipped by 1 base and J by 4 bases, with 4 bases between them. Germline V gene lookup returns CDR1 MNHNS and CDR2 SASEGT. CDR3 sequence (DNA): TGTGCCAGCAGTGAAGTTAGCTATGGCTACACCTTC. Residues: CASSEVSYGYTF.

The chain's CDR3 is CAISATTAPTNYGYTF. The CDR3 bases are TGTGCCATCAGTGCCACGACAGCGCCAACCAACTATGGCTACACCTTC. The genes are TRBV10-3 and TRBJ1-2, with a tentative D call TRBD1 (5 bases). Germline assignment: CDR1 ENHRY and CDR2 SYGVKD. V shed 4 bases and J shed 2 bases, with 17 bases lying between them. CDR3 length: 16 residues.

This rearrangement joins TRBV11-2 to TRBJ1-6; no reliable D call. The CDR3 length is 15 residues. The germline V gene has CDR1 SGHAT and CDR2 FQNNGV. Trimming cost V 3 bases and J 8 bases, with 14 bases left between them. The CDR3 nucleotides are TGTGCCAGCAGCTTTTCCGGGGATGGGGATTCACCCCTCCACTTT. It encodes CASSFSGDGDSPLHF.

The gene calls are TRBV5-8 and TRBJ2-5, with 10 bases matching TRBD2. The CDR3 has 17 amino acids. Germline-derived CDR1 and CDR2 are SGHTS and YDEGEE. V lost 1 base, J lost 0 bases, and 6 bases stayed unmatched. CDR3 residues: CASSLLLAGAHQETQYF. Written as DNA, the CDR3 is TGTGCCAGCAGCTTGCTGCTAGCGGGGGCCCACCAAGAGACCCAGTACTTC.

J is TRBJ1-5 and V is TRBV7-8, with TRBD1 matching 7 bases. Looked up from germline, CDR1 is SGHVS and CDR2 is FQNEAQ. V lost 4 bases, J lost 0 bases, and 6 bases stayed unmatched. CDR3 length: 16 amino acids. CDR3 sequence (DNA): TGTGCCAGCAGCTCGAACAGGGGATATAGCAATCAGCCCCAGCATTTT. It is translated as CASSSNRGYSNQPQHF.

CDR3 DNA: TGTGCCAGCAGCTCGGACAGGGGGCAAGCTAACTATGGCTACACCTTC. Amino acid sequence: CASSSDRGQANYGYTF. This chain uses TRBV7-9 with TRBJ1-2; 11 positions match TRBD1. This CDR3 spans 16 amino acids. CDR1 SEHNR and CDR2 FQNEAQ come from the germline V gene (reference sequence). V shed 4 bases, J shed 0 bases, and the junction held 4 bases outside the gene matches.

This clone has just a few counts. The rearrangement joins TRBV7-9 to TRBJ1-2, with D perhaps TRBD1 (6 bases). V was pared by 7 bases and J by 4 bases, with 16 bases between. The CDR3 is 14 residues long. CDR1 is SEHNR, CDR2 FQNEAQ, per germline (reference sequence). In DNA, the CDR3 is TGTGCCAGCAATCCAGGGGCAGGGCTCTATGGCTACACCTTC. Encoded protein: CASNPGAGLYGYTF.

The V call is TRBV12-5, the J call TRBJ2-1; the D gene is possibly TRBD1 (5 bases). V was shortened by 6 bases and J by 6 bases, with 18 bases between the two germline ends. Germline V CDR1 and CDR2: LGHNT, FRNRAP. The length of the CDR3 is 15 residues. CDR3 amino acids: CASGPAGQARNEQFF. CDR3 nucleotides: TGTGCTAGTGGCCCTGCAGGACAAGCGCGCAATGAGCAGTTCTTC.

The rearrangement links TRBV12-5 to TRBJ2-7, with D tentatively TRBD2 (5 bases). CDR1 and CDR2 from the germline V gene are LGHNT and FRNRAP. The V end was cut by 4 bases, the J end by 1 base, with 17 bases between. The CDR3 consists of 16 residues. In nucleotides, the CDR3 is TGTGCTAGTGGTTCCCCCCAGACACTAGGTTCCTACGAGCAGTACTTC. Encoded protein: CASGSPQTLGSYEQYF.

This clone was recorded a few times. This chain uses TRBV19 with TRBJ2-1; D might be TRBD2 (6 bases). This CDR3 region has 14 residues. The ends were cut back, 2 bases at V and 10 bases at J, with 15 bases in the middle. Germline CDR1 is LNHDA and CDR2 is SQIVND (reference sequence). CDR3 coding DNA: TGTGCCAGTAGTATACCGGGACTCCGGATAGAGCAGTTCTTC. This gives the protein CASSIPGLRIEQFF.

The chain has TRBV6-5 and TRBJ2-2; 7 nucleotides align to TRBD1. Germline V gene sequence: CDR1 MNHEY, CDR2 SVGAGI. The CDR3 totals 15 residues. V lost 6 bases, J lost 2 bases, and 6 bases stayed unmatched. CDR3 loop: CASSPGTANTGELFF. CDR3 nucleotides: TGTGCCAGCAGCCCCGGGACAGCCAACACCGGGGAGCTGTTTTTT.

This sequence joins TRBV19 and TRBJ2-3; D perhaps matches TRBD1 (6 bases). Germline values: CDR1 LNHDA, CDR2 SQIVND (reference sequence). Trimming left V 4 bases short and J 1 base short, with 18 bases between. The CDR3 is 17 amino acids. The CDR3: CASSTNGQSRGTDTQYF. DNA for the CDR3: TGTGCCAGTAGTACCAACGGACAGTCCCGAGGCACAGATACGCAGTATTTT.